This entry lists 13 T cell receptor beta chains sequenced from one sample in a study of cytomegalovirus exposure and HLA in healthy donors. Primers included in the PCR were 60 Vbeta and 13 Jbeta primers. Method: immunoSEQ multiplex PCR; TCRdb's copy keeps in-frame clones and lacks some. The table lists more than 85,000 clones, under 85% of them singletons. What was sequenced was PBMCs. These receptor sequences come from a man aged 35-49 years in good health and CMV-seronegative.

The chain recombines TRBV10-3 with TRBJ2-7; TRBD2 matches 10 bases. The CDR3 runs to 17 residues. Germline V CDR1 and CDR2: ENHRY, SYGVKD. The J segment lost 2 bases and the V segment lost 3 bases, leaving 10 bases of the junction unmatched. CDR3: CAISEPTGLATPYEQYF. CDR3 coding DNA: TGTGCCATCAGTGAACCAACGGGACTAGCGACACCCTACGAGCAGTACTTC.

The chain recombines TRBV5-5 with TRBJ2-1, with 8 bases fitting TRBD1. This CDR3 region has 12 residues. The junction had 4 bases not matched to a gene; V was cut back by 6 bases and J by 8 bases. The germline V gene has CDR1 SGHKS and CDR2 YYEKEE (reference sequence). CDR3 nucleotides: TGTGCCAGCACCCCGGACAGGGATGAGCAGTTCTTC. Translating gives CASTPDRDEQFF.

The CDR3 sequence: CASSGDSASYEQYF. DNA of the CDR3: TGTGCCAGTAGCGGGGACAGCGCAAGTTACGAGCAGTACTTC. The chain joins TRBV19 to TRBJ2-7; 7 bases fit TRBD1. The V gene end was trimmed by 6 bases and the J gene end by 4 bases; junction bases not matched to a gene: 9. The CDR3 sequence is 14 residues long. CDR1 is LNHDA, CDR2 SQIVND, per germline (reference sequence). Full variable domain (outside the CDR3, taken from reference TRBV19 and TRBJ2-7): DGGITQSPKYLFRKEGQNVTLSCEQNLNHDAMYWYRQDPGQGLRLIYYSQIVNDFQKGDIAEGYSVSREKKESFPLTVTSAQKNPTAFYLCASSGDSASYEQYFGPGTRLTVT.

The V call is TRBV4-1, the J call TRBJ2-2; 7 bases match TRBD2. J lost 6 bases, V lost 0 bases, and 4 bases had no gene match. The length of the CDR3 is 15 residues. Per the germline V gene, CDR1 is MGHRA and CDR2 is YSYEKL. The CDR3 DNA reads as TGCGCCAGCAGCCAAGATAAGCGGGAAGCCGGGGAGCTGTTTTTT. Translation gives CASSQDKREAGELFF.

The V gene is TRBV27, the J gene TRBJ2-1; TRBD2 matches at 8 bases. Germline V gives CDR1 MNHEY, CDR2 SMNVEV (reference sequence). This CDR3 is built from 17 residues. J gave up 9 bases and V 4 bases, and 17 bases lay outside the gene matches. The CDR3 region has the DNA TGTGCCAGCAGTTCCTTCCATTTACAGCGGGAGTATGGTGAGCAGTTCTTC. Amino acid sequence: CASSSFHLQREYGEQFF.

The rearrangement uses TRBV5-1 and TRBJ1-3, with D perhaps TRBD1 (6 bases). The CDR3 length is 14 residues. Germline V CDR1 and CDR2: SGHRS, YFSETQ. With 3 bases removed from V and 3 bases from J, the gap between germline ends came to 10 bases. CDR3 loop: CASSYGTLGNTIYF. The CDR3, as DNA: TGCGCCAGCAGCTACGGGACACTTGGAAACACCATATATTTT.

The sample holds a few counts of this clone. V is TRBV7-6 and J is TRBJ2-2; 7 bases fit TRBD1. This CDR3 region has 12 residues. With V trimmed by 6 bases and J by 7 bases, 2 bases remained unmatched. The germline V gene encodes CDR1 SGHVS and CDR2 FNYEAQ. The chain's CDR3 is CASRNRGGELFF. For the CDR3, the DNA is TGTGCCAGCAGGAACAGGGGCGGGGAGCTGTTTTTT.

The genes are TRBV30 and TRBJ2-1; D is undetermined. Germline V lookup: CDR1 GTSNPN, CDR2 SVGIG (reference sequence). The CDR3 extends over 13 amino acids. V was pared by 0 bases and J by 5 bases, with 8 bases between. The CDR3 DNA is TGTGCCTGGAGTGTACGCAGGAACAATGAGCAGTTCTTC. Protein sequence: CAWSVRRNNEQFF.

The chain joins TRBV7-9 to TRBJ2-7, with a tentative D call TRBD2 (6 bases). The CDR3 runs 14 residues. Trimming left V 10 bases short and J 1 base short, with 17 bases between. In germline, CDR1 is SEHNR, CDR2 FQNEAQ (reference sequence). CDR3 loop: CATGKWGESYEQYF. The CDR3 coding sequence is TGTGCCACCGGCAAGTGGGGGGAATCCTACGAGCAGTACTTC.

The chain uses TRBV5-4 and TRBJ2-7; 11 bases map to TRBD1. The length of the CDR3 is 16 residues. V was pared by 1 base and J by 7 bases, with 10 bases of the junction left unmatched. CDR1 and CDR2 (germline): SGHNT, YYREEE (reference sequence). The CDR3 nucleotides are TGTGCCAGCAGCTTGAGTATCGGACAGGGGGCTAAGGAGCAGTACTTC. Amino acid sequence: CASSLSIGQGAKEQYF.

The sample holds one count of this clone. This rearrangement joins TRBV9 to TRBJ2-5; TRBD1 is a possible D gene (5 bases). Per germline, CDR1 SGDLS and CDR2 YYNGEE. CDR3 length equals 13 residues. The V and J ends lost 2 bases and 4 bases respectively, with 9 bases between them. In DNA, the CDR3 is TGTGCCAGCAGCGTCAGGGCTGGAGAGACCCAGTACTTC. Translating gives CASSVRAGETQYF. Complete variable domain (other parts from reference TRBV9 and TRBJ2-5): DSGVTQTPKHLITATGQRVTLRCSPRSGDLSVYWYQQSLDQGLQFLIQYYNGEERAKGNILERFSAQQFPDLHSELNLSSLELGDSALYFCASSVRAGETQYFGPGTRLLVL.

The count of this clone is one. The V call is TRBV11-2, the J call TRBJ1-1; 9 nucleotides align to TRBD1. The CDR3 length is 16 residues. The V gene end was trimmed by 5 bases and the J gene end by 4 bases; junction bases not matched to a gene: 11. In germline, CDR1 is SGHAT, CDR2 FQNNGV. The CDR3 protein is CASSPSGTGWRTEAFF. The DNA of the CDR3 is TGTGCCAGCAGCCCATCCGGGACAGGGTGGCGCACTGAAGCTTTCTTT. Based on the CDR3 plus reference TRBV11-2 and TRBJ1-1, the full variable domain is EAGVAQSPRYKIIEKRQSVAFWCNPISGHATLYWYQQILGQGPKLLIQFQNNGVVDDSQLPKDRFSAERLKGVDSTLKIQPAKLEDSAVYLCASSPSGTGWRTEAFFGQGTRLTVV.

This chain links TRBV28 with TRBJ2-7, with TRBD2 matching 9 bases. The CDR3 loop spans 14 amino acids. Germline trimming cut 2 bases from V and 4 bases from J; bases unmatched to any gene: 3. CDR1 is MDHEN and CDR2 is SYDVKM in the germline V gene. The CDR3 is CASSLLAGWYEQYF. Here the CDR3 DNA reads TGTGCCAGCAGTTTACTAGCGGGGTGGTACGAGCAGTACTTC.